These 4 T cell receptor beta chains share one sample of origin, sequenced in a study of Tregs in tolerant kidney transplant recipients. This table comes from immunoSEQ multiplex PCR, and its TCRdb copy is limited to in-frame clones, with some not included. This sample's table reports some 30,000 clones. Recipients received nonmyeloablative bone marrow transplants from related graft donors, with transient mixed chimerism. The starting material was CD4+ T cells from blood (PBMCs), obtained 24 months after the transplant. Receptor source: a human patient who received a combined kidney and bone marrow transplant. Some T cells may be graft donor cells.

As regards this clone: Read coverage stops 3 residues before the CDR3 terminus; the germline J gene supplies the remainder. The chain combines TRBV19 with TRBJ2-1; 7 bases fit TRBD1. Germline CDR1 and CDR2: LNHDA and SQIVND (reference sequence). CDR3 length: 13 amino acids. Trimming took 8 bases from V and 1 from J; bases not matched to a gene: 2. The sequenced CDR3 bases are TGTGCCAGTGGACAGGCATCCTACAATGAG. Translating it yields CASGQASYNE. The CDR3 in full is CASGQASYNEQFF.

CDR3 DNA (partial): TGTGCCAGCAGCTTAAACACGGGTAACACCGGGGAG. Translated: CASSLNTGNTGE. The whole CDR3 sequence reads CASSLNTGNTGELFF. This chain joins TRBV7-3 and TRBJ2-2; D is uncertain. From the germline J gene comes the end of the CDR3, since the read stops 3 residues before it. Germline CDR1 and CDR2: SGHTA and FQGTGA. V was trimmed by 1 base and J by 2 bases, leaving 8 bases between them. This CDR3 contains 15 residues.

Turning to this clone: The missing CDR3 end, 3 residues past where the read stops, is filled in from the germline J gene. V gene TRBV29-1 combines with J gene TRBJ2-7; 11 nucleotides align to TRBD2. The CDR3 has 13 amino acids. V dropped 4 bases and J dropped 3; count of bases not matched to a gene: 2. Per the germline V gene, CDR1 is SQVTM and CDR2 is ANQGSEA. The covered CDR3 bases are TGCAGCGTTGTGGGGACTAGCGGCTACGAG. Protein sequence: CSVVGTSGYE. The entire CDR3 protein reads CSVVGTSGYEQYF.

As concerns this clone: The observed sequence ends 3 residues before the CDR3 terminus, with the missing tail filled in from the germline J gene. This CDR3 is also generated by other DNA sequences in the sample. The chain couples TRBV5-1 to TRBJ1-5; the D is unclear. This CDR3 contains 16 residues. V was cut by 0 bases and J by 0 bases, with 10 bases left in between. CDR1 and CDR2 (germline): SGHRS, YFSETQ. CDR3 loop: CASSLGASDSNQPQHF. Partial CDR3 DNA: TGCGCCAGCAGCTTGGGGGCCAGTGATAGCAATCAGCCC. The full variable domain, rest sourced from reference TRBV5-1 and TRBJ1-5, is KAGVTQTPRYLIKTRGQQVTLSCSPISGHRSVSWYQQTPGQGLQFLFEYFSETQRNKGNFPGRFSGRQFSNSRSEMNVSTLELGDSALYLCASSLGASDSNQPQHFGDGTRLSIL.